This TCR beta chain was identified during a study of control samples from healthy donors and cancer patients. Germline CDR1 reads MNHEY; CDR2 reads SMNVEV (reference sequence). The CDR3 runs 16 residues. V lost 5 bases to trimming and J lost 3 bases; unmatched junction nucleotides: 9. Using immunoSEQ multiplex PCR, the repertoire was profiled, and TCRdb retains in-frame clones only, with some absent. The data hold 150,000 to 200,000 clones, with 85% to 95% observed a single time. This chain joins TRBV27 and TRBJ2-7; 11 positions agree with TRBD1. The sample taken for sequencing was blood. This TCR was recovered from a woman aged 55-75 years in good health. The CDR3 DNA is TGTGCCAGCAGTACCCCCCCCGGGACAGGGGGCTACGAGCAGTACTTC. Amino acids: CASSTPPGTGGYEQYF.